This entry lists 18 T cell receptor beta chains sequenced from one sample in a study of beta chain features in type 1 diabetes. cDNA synthesis used the whole RNA isolate, giving expressed TCRB sequences. TCRdb keeps only in-frame clones here, not all; method: immunoSEQ multiplex PCR. In the table there are under 450,000 clones, about 15% of which are singletons. Material for sequencing was naive CD4+ T cells from blood. These receptors were collected from a woman younger than 30 in good health.

In this sample, this clone turned up a few times. J is TRBJ1-2 and V is TRBV29-1; 7 positions match TRBD1. The length of the CDR3 is 12 residues. The germline gives CDR1 SQVTM, CDR2 ANQGSEA. The J segment lost 4 bases and the V segment lost 6 bases, leaving 5 bases of the junction unmatched. The CDR3 coding sequence is TGCAGCGTCCGGGACAGAGCCTATGGCTACACCTTC. Translation gives CSVRDRAYGYTF.

There are a few counts of this clone. This sequence joins TRBV6-1 and TRBJ1-5, with TRBD1 as a possible D gene (6 bases). Trimming removed 4 bases at V and 2 bases at J, with 12 bases between. This CDR3 contains 15 residues. Germline CDR1 MNHNS, CDR2 SASEGT. CDR3 DNA sequence: TGTGCCAGCAGTGTCGGGACAAACGGCAATCAGCCCCAGCATTTT. Translation gives CASSVGTNGNQPQHF.

The chain recombines TRBV30 with TRBJ2-3; 8 bases map to TRBD2. CDR1 is GTSNPN and CDR2 is SVGIG in the germline V gene (reference sequence). With 4 bases clipped from V and 0 bases from J, the junction kept 3 bases outside the gene matches. This CDR3 has 14 residues. The CDR3 bases are TGTGCCTGGACCCAGCGGGGGAGCACAGATACGCAGTATTTT. Protein product: CAWTQRGSTDTQYF.

This clone was found a few times. This chain joins TRBV30 and TRBJ2-2; 8 nucleotides match TRBD1. V lost 2 bases, J lost 7 bases, and 6 bases stayed unmatched. CDR3 length: 14 amino acids. The V gene's germline CDR1 is GTSNPN and CDR2 SVGIG (reference sequence). CDR3 amino acids: CAWSSRGLGGELFF. DNA for the CDR3: TGTGCCTGGAGTTCCAGGGGGCTCGGCGGGGAGCTGTTTTTT.

This clone was observed a handful of times. This chain uses TRBV7-9 with TRBJ1-2; D is ambiguous. V shed 1 base and J shed 8 bases, with 17 bases lying between them. The CDR3 length is 15 residues. Germline loops: CDR1 SEHNR, CDR2 FQNEAQ (reference sequence). The CDR3, as DNA: TGTGCCAGCAGCTTAGGGCTGAGAGGAATTGACGGCTACACCTTC. Its protein product is CASSLGLRGIDGYTF.

This clone has more than one count but fewer than ten. The chain links TRBV29-1 to TRBJ2-7; maybe TRBD2 (6 bases). The CDR3 runs 13 residues. Germline assignment: CDR1 SQVTM and CDR2 ANQGSEA. For the CDR3, the DNA is TGCAGGCCGCCCGGAGGGAAAATGCACGAGCAGTACTTC. It specifies CRPPGGKMHEQYF.

This clone has only a few counts. The chain is built from TRBV29-1 and TRBJ1-1; D is perhaps TRBD1 (5 bases). Germline CDR1 reads SQVTM; CDR2 reads ANQGSEA. V was pared by 4 bases and J by 5 bases, with 20 bases between. This CDR3 is built from 15 residues. The CDR3 protein is CSVVGLIRGWTEAFF. DNA of the CDR3: TGCAGCGTTGTCGGTCTTATCCGGGGGTGGACTGAAGCTTTCTTT.

This clone was counted between two and nine times. Here the CDR3 reads CASSQPGGYGYTF. DNA of the CDR3: TGTGCCAGCAGTCAGCCCGGGGGTTATGGCTACACCTTC. The chain uses TRBV27 and TRBJ1-2; possibly TRBD1 for D (5 bases). The V and J ends lost 5 bases and 5 bases respectively, with 12 bases between them. The CDR3 length is 13 residues. The germline V gene encodes CDR1 MNHEY and CDR2 SMNVEV (reference sequence).

This clone was detected a few times. The chain carries TRBV28 and TRBJ1-2; TRBD1 might be the D (6 bases). The CDR3 has 16 amino acids. Germline CDR1 MDHEN, CDR2 SYDVKM. V was trimmed by 6 bases and J by 1 base, leaving 18 bases between them. The DNA of the CDR3 is TGTGCCAGCAGCCTACTACCTCCACAGGGTAACTATGGCTACACCTTC. Encoded protein: CASSLLPPQGNYGYTF.

This clone was seen only a few times. The CDR3 DNA follows: TGTGCCAGCAGCAGAGATACTTCCTACGAGCAGTACTTC. Its translation: CASSRDTSYEQYF. This sequence joins TRBV11-3 and TRBJ2-7, with D hard to call. Deletions cut 5 bases from V and 1 base from J, with 9 bases between. The CDR3 has 13 amino acids. Germline V gene sequence: CDR1 SGHNT, CDR2 YENEEA.

This clone was seen a handful of times. CDR3 DNA: TGCAGCGTTCGGACAGGGGACGAGCAGTACTTC. Its translation is CSVRTGDEQYF. The rearrangement joins TRBV29-1 to TRBJ2-7; 9 nucleotides match TRBD1. V shed 5 bases, J shed 5 bases, and the junction held 1 base outside the gene matches. CDR1 and CDR2 (germline): SQVTM, ANQGSEA. The CDR3 loop spans 11 amino acids.

CDR3 DNA: TGTGCCAGCAGTTACAGCAGCTCCTACGAGCAGTACTTC. Translated, it gives CASSYSSSYEQYF. The rearrangement uses TRBV25-1 and TRBJ2-7; D remains ambiguous. V was clipped by 5 bases and J by 0 bases, with 8 bases between them. This CDR3 has 13 amino acids. Germline V gene lookup returns CDR1 MGHDK and CDR2 SYGVNS.

V is TRBV27 and J is TRBJ2-7, with D possibly matching TRBD2 (6 bases). This CDR3 comprises 13 residues. V dropped 5 bases and J dropped 5 bases, with 13 bases sitting between them. Germline CDR1 MNHEY, CDR2 SMNVEV (reference sequence). CDR3 amino acids: CASSPRWGDEQYF. The CDR3 DNA is TGTGCCAGCAGTCCCAGGTGGGGGGACGAGCAGTACTTC.

Only a few counts were recorded for this clone. The J gene is TRBJ2-6, the V gene TRBV27; TRBD1 matches 8 bases. Unmatched junction bases numbered 3, after V lost 6 bases and J lost 2 bases. This CDR3 comprises 15 residues. Germline CDR1 and CDR2: MNHEY and SMNVEV (reference sequence). CDR3 DNA sequence: TGTGCCAGCAGCAAGGACAGGGCTGGGGCCAACGTCCTGACTTTC. Translated: CASSKDRAGANVLTF.

V usage is TRBV5-6 and J usage is TRBJ2-2; 7 bases line up with TRBD2. The CDR3 extends over 16 amino acids. The trim removed 0 bases at V and 7 bases at J, leaving 9 bases unmatched. Per the germline V gene, CDR1 is SGHDT and CDR2 is YYEEEE. The CDR3 spells CASSLDGRPYGGELFF. Here the CDR3 DNA reads TGTGCCAGCAGCTTGGACGGGAGGCCCTACGGCGGGGAGCTGTTTTTT.

The rearrangement uses TRBV29-1 and TRBJ1-2, with TRBD1 matching over 9 bases. The CDR3 consists of 14 residues. Germline V gene lookup returns CDR1 SQVTM and CDR2 ANQGSEA. J lost 6 bases, V lost 4 bases, and 9 bases had no gene match. The CDR3 nucleotides are TGCAGCGTTGTTGGGGACAGGGTATCCCATGGCTACACCTTC. Its protein product is CSVVGDRVSHGYTF.

As concerns this clone: Other DNA sequences in this specimen translate into the identical CDR3. V gene TRBV5-1 combines with J gene TRBJ2-7; 8 bases fit TRBD1. CDR3 length: 14 amino acids. CDR1 and CDR2 (germline): SGHRS, YFSETQ. With V trimmed by 5 bases and J by 0 bases, 4 bases remained unmatched. The CDR3 loop reads CASSRGQDSYEQYF. DNA of the CDR3: TGCGCCAGCAGTCGGGGACAGGACTCCTACGAGCAGTACTTC.

This clone has a handful of counts. This rearrangement joins TRBV18 to TRBJ2-1; D gene uncertain. The CDR3 runs to 15 residues. V was clipped by 1 base and J by 5 bases, with 12 bases between them. CDR1 and CDR2 (germline): KGHSH, LQKENI. This CDR3 reads CASSPLGDNNNEQFF. The DNA for the CDR3 is TGTGCCAGCTCACCACTCGGCGACAATAACAATGAGCAGTTCTTC.